Listed below are T cell receptor beta chains from one sample, sequenced in a study of neurological immune-mediated disorders. MiXCR, run by TCRdb on the 5' RACE reads, gives a single entry per CDR3 protein. The sample has roughly 30,000 distinct CDR3 sequences; more than 6.5% are singletons. Sequencing input: PBMCs. The receptors were gathered from a woman in her forties or fifties in good health. Both conserved end residues are part of each CDR3. D genes are given only for firm matches. Expanded clones are given a class, and other clones once, few, many or no size at all.

clone size	V gene	J gene	D gene	CDR3 DNA	CDR3 protein
many	TRBV5-1	TRBJ2-2	TRBD2	TGCGCCAGCCAACGGATAGCGGGGCCGAACACCGGGGAGCTGTTTTTT	CASQRIAGPNTGELFF
medium-sized	TRBV24-1	TRBJ1-3	-	TGTGCCACCAGTGATACAGGGTCTGGAAACACCATATATTTT	CATSDTGSGNTIYF
-	TRBV19	TRBJ2-2	-	TGTGCCAGTAGTATATGGGCCGGGGAGCTGTTTTTT	CASSIWAGELFF
many	TRBV5-6	TRBJ2-1	-	TGTGCCAGCAGCGCCGGGGGTCAGCTCCACTACAATGAGCAGTTCTTC	CASSAGGQLHYNEQFF
many	TRBV5-1	TRBJ2-7	TRBD1	TGCGCCAGCAGCTTACAGGGACAGGGGGGCGAGCAGTACTTC	CASSLQGQGGEQYF
many	TRBV20-1	TRBJ1-2	-	TGCAGTGCGGTCGATTTTAACTATGGCTACACCTTC	CSAVDFNYGYTF
many	TRBV27	TRBJ2-5	TRBD2	TGTGCCAGCAGGAACCGGCTAGGACTAGCGGGAGGCACACAAGAGACCCAGTACTTC	CASRNRLGLAGGTQETQYF
many	TRBV5-1	TRBJ2-2	-	TGCGCCAGCAGCTTAAACCCAAGTCTCACCGGGGAGCTGTTTTTT	CASSLNPSLTGELFF
many	TRBV5-5	TRBJ1-1	TRBD1	TGTGCCAGCAGCACAAGACAGGGGGGGAACACTGAAGCTTTCTTT	CASSTRQGGNTEAFF
many	TRBV5-1	TRBJ2-7	-	TGCGCCAGCAGCTTGGCCCCGATAATGGGGGTAAGCTCCTACGAGCAGTACTTC	CASSLAPIMGVSSYEQYF
-	TRBV20-1	TRBJ2-3	-	TGCAGTGCTCTACGGGACACCAGCTACAATGAGCAGTATTTT	CSALRDTSYNEQYF
many	TRBV6-2/TRBV6-3	TRBJ2-1	-	TGTGCCACTAAGTTAATAGGAAGAAGAGAGGTCAATGAGCAGTTCTTC	CATKLIGRREVNEQFF
many	TRBV5-6	TRBJ2-7	-	TGTGCCAGCAGCCTCGGGAACCTCTACGAGCAGTACTTC	CASSLGNLYEQYF
many	TRBV7-2	TRBJ1-5	TRBD1	TGTGCCAGCAGCTACCGGACAGGGCGCAATCAGCCCCAGCATTTT	CASSYRTGRNQPQHF
many	TRBV28	TRBJ1-3	-	TGTGCCAGCAGTCTGAACAGTCCCTCTGGAAACACCATATATTTT	CASSLNSPSGNTIYF
many	TRBV12-3/TRBV12-4	TRBJ1-1	-	TGTGCCAGCAGACCCTATCAGGAGAACACTGAAGCTTTCTTT	CASRPYQENTEAFF
many	TRBV10-3	TRBJ1-5	TRBD1	TGTGCCATCAGTGAGTCCAGACAGGGTTCGTACAATCAGCCCCAGCATTTT	CAISESRQGSYNQPQHF
many	TRBV5-8	TRBJ2-2	-	TGTGCCAGCAGCAAATGGACGCAAGGGATGACCGGGGAGCTGTTTTTT	CASSKWTQGMTGELFF
many	TRBV28	TRBJ2-7	-	TGTGCCAGCAGCCACCTTACAAGTTCTTCCTACGAGCAGTACTTC	CASSHLTSSSYEQYF
many	TRBV20-1	TRBJ1-4	-	TGCAGTGCTAGAGATCGATCCCAAATTTTCACTGGGACTAATGAAAAACTGTTTTTT	CSARDRSQIFTGTNEKLFF
many	TRBV14	TRBJ2-3	-	TGTGCCAGCAGCCAAGGGGCGAGGGGAGATACGCAGTATTTT	CASSQGARGDTQYF
many	TRBV7-3	TRBJ2-1	-	TGTGCCAGCAGCTTAGGGCAGCCTTTACTTGGGGGGAGCCACAATGAGCAGTTCTTC	CASSLGQPLLGGSHNEQFF
many	TRBV18	TRBJ2-3	-	TGTGCCAGCTCCCGTCGGGGGGCGGACACAGATACGCAGTATTTT	CASSRRGADTDTQYF